This passage covers 17 T cell receptor beta chains from one sample sequenced in a study of T cell repertoires in cytomegalovirus infection. Their antigen targets remain unknown. TCRdb redid the calling of the reads with MiXCR, one entry per CDR3 protein. The data contain hundreds of thousands of distinct CDR3 sequences, roughly 30% of them singletons. Sequenced here: cultured CD8+ T cells from PBMCs, sampled from culture after CMV antigen stimulation. The receptors shown here come from a human donor in good health (CMV status not recorded). Some clones in this sample may be carry-over from other donors' samples.

The V gene is TRBV6-6, the J gene TRBJ2-2; the D is unclear. Germline V gives CDR1 MNHNY, CDR2 SVGAGI (reference sequence). With 2 bases removed from V and 7 bases from J, the gap between germline ends came to 8 bases. This CDR3 comprises 13 residues. CDR3 in amino acids: CASSYGGGGELFF. In DNA form, the CDR3 reads TGTGCCAGCAGTTACGGCGGCGGCGGGGAGCTGTTTTTT.

The genes are TRBV28 and TRBJ1-2, with D perhaps TRBD1 (5 bases). Per the germline V gene, CDR1 is MDHEN and CDR2 is SYDVKM. V gave up 5 bases and J gave up 3 bases, with 19 bases separating them. The CDR3 consists of 16 residues. CDR3 in amino acids: CASSPTRGGLDYGYTF. CDR3 DNA sequence: TGTGCCAGCAGTCCCACCCGGGGGGGACTCGACTATGGCTACACCTTC.

The J gene is TRBJ1-4, the V gene TRBV13; weak D call: TRBD1 (5 bases). Between the trimmed V and J ends, which lost 5 bases and 6 bases, there was a span of 13 bases. The germline gives CDR1 PRHDT, CDR2 FYEKMQ (reference sequence). This CDR3 spans 14 amino acids. CDR3 loop: CASSARVGDEKLFF. The CDR3 DNA sequence: TGTGCCAGCAGCGCCAGGGTTGGCGATGAAAAACTGTTTTTT.

The CDR3 loop reads CASSIDRGRPYSNQPQHF. The DNA of the CDR3 is TGTGCCAGTAGTATCGACAGGGGCCGGCCCTATAGCAATCAGCCCCAGCATTTT. The chain carries TRBV19 and TRBJ1-5, with 8 bases identical to TRBD1. The V gene's germline CDR1 is LNHDA and CDR2 SQIVND (reference sequence). The V segment lost 3 bases and the J segment 0 bases; nucleotides outside the gene matches: 10. The CDR3 extends over 18 amino acids.

On this clonotype itself: This sequence may be a read error, since a much larger clone differs from it by one base. The V gene is TRBV6-2 or TRBV6-3, the J gene TRBJ2-1, with 7 bases identical to TRBD1. The germline V gene encodes CDR1 MNHEY and CDR2 SVGEGT. The CDR3 has 14 residues. CDR3 protein: CVSTFGDSYNEQFF. The CDR3 nucleotides read TGTGTCAGCACCTTTGGGGACAGTTACAATGAGCAGTTCTTC.

This clonotype appeared a single time. The J gene is TRBJ1-1, the V gene TRBV14; D is possibly TRBD1 (5 bases). Germline CDR1 SGHDN, CDR2 FVKESK. V was clipped by 0 bases and J by 6 bases, with 20 bases between them. The CDR3 contains 17 residues. CDR3 loop: CASSQEPRDLAGPEAFF. The CDR3 DNA sequence: TGTGCCAGCAGCCAAGAACCGCGGGATTTGGCAGGGCCTGAAGCTTTCTTT.

J is TRBJ1-2 and V is TRBV6-2 or TRBV6-3; D uncertain. Trimming left V 4 bases short and J 2 bases short, with 17 bases between. Germline V CDR1 and CDR2: MNHEY, SVGEGT. This CDR3 has 16 residues. CDR3 sequence reads: CASSSRLVPENYGYTF. For the CDR3, the DNA is TGTGCCAGCAGTTCCCGGTTGGTCCCGGAGAACTATGGCTACACCTTC.

This clonotype was seen many times. The V call is TRBV12-3 or TRBV12-4, the J call TRBJ1-1; unclear D gene. The CDR3 has 13 amino acids. Trimming took 6 bases from V and 5 from J, leaving 13 bases between them. As DNA, the CDR3 is TGTGCCAGCAGCTTCGGAGGAACAACTGAAGCTTTCTTT. This codes for CASSFGGTTEAFF.

The chain is built from TRBV18 and TRBJ2-5; unclear D gene. The CDR3 has 15 amino acids. Trimming removed 4 bases at V and 2 bases at J, with 14 bases between. The germline gives CDR1 KGHSH, CDR2 LQKENI. This CDR3 is CASSLPGTSQETQYF. The CDR3 coding sequence is TGTGCCAGCTCACTCCCAGGTACCTCACAAGAGACCCAGTACTTC. The variable domain in full, completed from reference TRBV18 and TRBJ2-5, reads NAGVMQNPRHLVRRRGQEARLRCSPMKGHSHVYWYRQLPEEGLKFMVYLQKENIIDESGMPKERFSAEFPKEGPSILRIQQVVRGDSAAYFCASSLPGTSQETQYFGPGTRLLVL.

The rearrangement uses TRBV6-5 and TRBJ2-5; 11 bases map to TRBD2. The J segment lost 1 base and the V segment lost 4 bases, leaving 5 bases of the junction unmatched. Germline CDR1 is MNHEY and CDR2 is SVGAGI. This CDR3 contains 16 residues. The CDR3, as DNA: TGTGCCAGCAGTTTGGGACTAGCGGCCTCCCAAGAGACCCAGTACTTC. Translated: CASSLGLAASQETQYF.

The chain combines TRBV5-5 with TRBJ2-1; 11 bases line up with TRBD2. V lost 2 bases, J lost 2 bases, and 6 bases stayed unmatched. Germline-derived CDR1 and CDR2 are SGHKS and YYEKEE (reference sequence). The CDR3 length is 17 residues. Written as DNA, the CDR3 is TGTGCCAGCAGCTTCGGACTAGCGGGTCGCGCCTACAATGAGCAGTTCTTC. As protein: CASSFGLAGRAYNEQFF. The full variable domain, in which reference TRBV5-5 and TRBJ2-1 provide the parts outside the CDR3, is DAGVTQSPTHLIKTRGQQVTLRCSPISGHKSVSWYQQVLGQGPQFIFQYYEKEERGRGNFPDRFSARQFPNYSSELNVNALLLGDSALYLCASSFGLAGRAYNEQFFGPGTRLTVL.

The CDR3 sequence: CASSPDPVGTF. CDR3 bases: TGTGCCAGCAGCCCCGACCCGGTCGGCACCTTC. This chain joins TRBV9 and TRBJ1-2, with unresolved D. CDR1 and CDR2 from the germline V gene are SGDLS and YYNGEE. V lost 4 bases and J lost 13, with 14 bases in between. This CDR3 is 11 amino acids long.

This clonotype was counted ten times or more. The chain carries TRBV7-9 and TRBJ2-1; 7 nucleotides align to TRBD1. J was trimmed by 3 bases and V by 0 bases; bases with no gene match: 2. Germline values: CDR1 SEHNR, CDR2 FQNEAQ (reference sequence). The CDR3 runs 15 residues. CDR3 loop: CASSLAGGFYNEQFF. The CDR3 nucleotides are TGTGCCAGCAGCTTAGCAGGGGGCTTCTACAATGAGCAGTTCTTC.

This clonotype was observed a handful of times. The gene calls are TRBV4-1 and TRBJ1-6, with D possibly being TRBD1 (6 bases). The V and J ends lost 3 bases and 3 bases respectively, with 9 bases between them. In germline, CDR1 is MGHRA, CDR2 YSYEKL. CDR3 size: 15 residues. CDR3 region: CASSHIGGYNSPLHF. The CDR3 DNA is TGCGCCAGCAGCCATATAGGGGGCTATAATTCACCCCTCCACTTT.

This chain links TRBV10-3 with TRBJ1-2; D perhaps matches TRBD1 (6 bases). The germline CDR1 and CDR2 sequences are ENHRY and SYGVKD. The CDR3 covers 17 residues. With 4 bases removed from V and 3 bases from J, the gap between germline ends came to 21 bases. This chain's CDR3 is CAISVTLDRNGDYGYTF. CDR3 DNA: TGTGCCATCAGTGTAACCCTTGACAGGAATGGGGACTATGGCTACACCTTC.

This chain joins TRBV6-6 and TRBJ1-2, with D possibly matching TRBD1 (5 bases). V was pared by 2 bases and J by 4 bases, with 14 bases between. There are 15 residues in the CDR3. Germline assignment: CDR1 MNHNY and CDR2 SVGAGI (reference sequence). For the CDR3, the DNA is TGTGCCAGCAGTTACCCCCAGGGCCGGGGCTATGGCTACACCTTC. Encoded protein: CASSYPQGRGYGYTF.

This clonotype was observed a few times. The chain uses TRBV6-7 and TRBJ1-5, with D unresolved. TRBV6-7 belongs to the ORF category, with a function that is uncertain. The CDR3 loop spans 11 amino acids. V lost 4 bases and J 8 bases, leaving 6 bases between the germline ends. This chain's CDR3 is CASSSAEPQHF. CDR3 bases: TGTGCCAGCAGTTCTGCGGAGCCCCAGCATTTT.